A selection of T cell receptor beta chains follows, all from one sample in a study of cytomegalovirus exposure and HLA in healthy donors. The table came from immunoSEQ multiplex PCR; TCRdb's copy has only in-frame clones and leaves some out. The table includes 130,000 to 150,000 clones, roughly four fifths detected once. Sample: PBMCs. Source of these receptors: a woman in her forties or fifties in good health and CMV-seropositive. The CDR3 runs from the conserved cysteine through the conserved F or W. Fields, in order: CDR3 length, V gene, J gene, D gene, CDR3 protein. D genes are given only for firm matches.

14	TRBV7-2	TRBJ1-1	.	CASSFYEGGTEAFF
16	TRBV4-2	TRBJ2-5	TRBD2	CASSQAAGGRLGTQYF
15	TRBV29-1	TRBJ2-1	.	CSVDRQAGGVDEQFF
13	TRBV6-1	TRBJ2-5	.	CAFSWGVQETQYF
14	TRBV11-2	TRBJ1-2	.	CASTRTLLGSGYTF
15	TRBV4-1	TRBJ2-7	TRBD1	CASGPVGRGHYEQYF
14	TRBV7-3	TRBJ2-5	TRBD2	CASSRGLAMETQYF
18	TRBV18	TRBJ2-2	TRBD1	CASSPRTGGSPNTGELFF
13	TRBV5-1	TRBJ1-5	TRBD1	CASSWTGGQPQHF
14	TRBV29-1	.	TRBD1	CSVARTGGSYEQYF
14	TRBV2	TRBJ1-2	.	CASRIGGPNYGYTF
14	TRBV2	TRBJ2-2	TRBD1	CASMDDRGDGELFF
16	TRBV19	TRBJ1-2	.	CASSYIRTEHSYGYTF
14	TRBV19	TRBJ2-1	.	CASSVGESYNEQFF
15	TRBV11-1	TRBJ1-2	TRBD1	CASSRLGTGNYGYTF
14	TRBV4-3	TRBJ1-4	.	CASSQDRGGEKLFF
14	TRBV19	TRBJ2-7	.	CASSIDSLSYEQYF
17	TRBV28	TRBJ1-6	.	CASSFPSISSYNSPLHF
14	TRBV7-2	TRBJ2-1	TRBD1	CASTNPYRGNEQFF
15	TRBV4-3	TRBJ1-2	.	CASSQEAQGPYGYTF
15	TRBV9	TRBJ2-1	TRBD1	CASSAGIQGFDEQFF
13	TRBV19	TRBJ1-4	.	CATYTGIDEKLFF
14	TRBV2	TRBJ1-2	TRBD1	CASTIEQGTYGYTF
15	TRBV4-1	TRBJ2-7	.	CASSREGGFSYEQYF
15	TRBV7-2	TRBJ1-3	.	CASSPPAGRGNTIYF
15	TRBV5-8	TRBJ1-2	TRBD1	CASSNPHRQGGGYTF
15	TRBV5-6	TRBJ2-3	TRBD1	CASSVTGAYTDTQYF
17	TRBV7-9	TRBJ1-1	.	CASSPDVFGLGDTEAFF
18	TRBV6-1	TRBJ2-3	TRBD2	CASSEGVVSGGYTDTQYF
14	TRBV7-7	TRBJ2-1	.	CASSPAGGQVEQFF
16	TRBV7-2	TRBJ2-3	TRBD2	CASSSAGGGLTDTQYF
16	TRBV7-2	TRBJ2-4	TRBD2	CASSFYSGGQKNIQYF
13	TRBV19	TRBJ1-6	.	CASSIVGNSPLHF
15	TRBV27	TRBJ2-7	.	CASSLSIGVPYEQYF
13	TRBV5-1	TRBJ2-7	.	CASSFGNSEEQYF
16	TRBV5-4	TRBJ1-4	TRBD1	CASSRDRAVTNEKLFF
18	TRBV11-3	TRBJ1-6	.	CASSLDPLRQVNNSPLHF
17	TRBV15	TRBJ1-6	TRBD1	CATSRDLGTGGNSPLHF
16	TRBV9	TRBJ2-5	TRBD1	CASSAKDRGRRETQYF
15	TRBV9	TRBJ2-7	.	CASSVEDTYSYEQYF
14	TRBV9	TRBJ2-5	TRBD2	CASSPGTRGETQYF
16	TRBV11-2	TRBJ2-2	TRBD2	CASSLLAGALTGELFF
13	TRBV5-1	TRBJ1-2	TRBD1	CASSTDRGSGYTF
16	TRBV7-9	TRBJ2-5	.	CASSLAVAAGLETQYF
12	TRBV28	TRBJ1-2	.	CASEGAGDGYTF
18	TRBV5-1	TRBJ2-5	TRBD2	CASSLAGVAGEKQETQYF
19	TRBV6-7	TRBJ1-5	.	CASSYSPEGQRRFNQPQHF
12	TRBV7-9	TRBJ2-7	.	CASSNALDEQYF